The 24 T cell receptor beta chains listed next were all sequenced from one sample in a study of shared clonotypes between healthy human individuals. TCRdb keeps only in-frame clones here, not all; method: immunoSEQ multiplex PCR. The data contain 2 million to 2.5 million clones, roughly 95% of them seen just once; the ten biggest clones take up around 0.13%. Sequenced: naive CD4+ T cells sorted from blood. Subset indicated: CD45RA+ positively selected. These receptors were collected from a young man in good health.

This clone came up once. This rearrangement joins TRBV27 to TRBJ2-7; 8 nucleotides agree with TRBD2. The CDR3 has 16 amino acids. The junction had 4 bases not matched to a gene; V was cut back by 0 bases and J by 0 bases. Germline-derived CDR1 and CDR2 are MNHEY and SMNVEV (reference sequence). Here the CDR3 DNA reads TGTGCCAGCAGTTTATCAACGGGAGGGAGCTCCTACGAGCAGTACTTC. It yields the protein CASSLSTGGSSYEQYF.

The chain joins TRBV11-2 to TRBJ1-1, with 9 bases identical to TRBD1. The V gene end was trimmed by 5 bases and the J gene end by 10 bases; junction bases not matched to a gene: 5. The CDR3 has 12 amino acids. CDR1 is SGHAT and CDR2 is FQNNGV in the germline V gene. DNA of the CDR3: TGTGCCAGCAGCCGGGACAGGGTTGTAGCTTTCTTT. Translation gives CASSRDRVVAFF.

The chain links TRBV28 to TRBJ1-5; 11 bases are a match to TRBD1. The CDR3 consists of 15 residues. From germline, CDR1 is MDHEN and CDR2 SYDVKM. V lost 4 bases to trimming and J lost 6 bases; unmatched junction nucleotides: 5. The CDR3 DNA reads TGTGCCAGCAGTTCCCGGGACAGGGGGGTTCAGCCCCAGCATTTT. This sequence encodes CASSSRDRGVQPQHF.

The V call is TRBV28, the J call TRBJ2-1; tentative D call: TRBD2 (5 bases). V gave up 6 bases and J gave up 6 bases, with 15 bases separating them. The germline V gene has CDR1 MDHEN and CDR2 SYDVKM. CDR3 length equals 14 residues. The CDR3 loop reads CASSGEMKFNEQFF. For the CDR3, the DNA is TGTGCCAGCAGCGGGGAGATGAAGTTCAATGAGCAGTTCTTC.

J is TRBJ2-2 and V is TRBV7-3, with D unresolved. The CDR3 has 13 residues. CDR1 SGHTA and CDR2 FQGTGA come from the germline V gene. The ends were cut back, 2 bases at V and 1 base at J, with 2 bases in the middle. The chain's CDR3 is CASSLGNTGELFF. The CDR3 nucleotides read TGTGCCAGCAGCTTAGGGAACACCGGGGAGCTGTTTTTT.

The chain is built from TRBV29-1 and TRBJ1-3; no clear D. Germline values: CDR1 SQVTM, CDR2 ANQGSEA. Trimming cost V 0 bases and J 4 bases, with 1 base left between them. This CDR3 is 11 amino acids long. The CDR3 region has the DNA TGCAGCGTTGAAGAAGGAAACACCATATATTTT. As protein: CSVEEGNTIYF. The entire variable domain, with the rest obtained from reference TRBV29-1 and TRBJ1-3, is as follows: SAVISQKPSRDICQRGTSLTIQCQVDSQVTMMFWYRQQPGQSLTLIATANQGSEATYESGFVIDKFPISRPNLTFSTLTVSNMSPEDSSIYLCSVEEGNTIYFGEGSWLTVV.

V and J are TRBV9 and TRBJ2-5; perhaps TRBD1 as D (6 bases). V was cut by 4 bases and J by 5 bases, with 12 bases left in between. The CDR3 length is 13 residues. The germline gives CDR1 SGDLS, CDR2 YYNGEE. CDR3 nucleotides: TGTGCCAGCAGCCAACAGGGAAGCGAGACCCAGTACTTC. Amino acid sequence: CASSQQGSETQYF.

V is TRBV1 and J is TRBJ1-2. TRBV1 is listed as a pseudogene. This CDR3 has 14 residues. The DNA of the CDR3 is TGCACCAGCGACCGGGAGTGGCGGTTCTATGGCTACACCTTC. This sequence encodes CTSDREWRFYGYTF.

This clone was counted between two and nine times. V usage is TRBV6-1 and J usage is TRBJ1-2, with 8 bases lining up with TRBD1. The V and J ends lost 3 bases and 7 bases, in that order; junction bases with no gene match: 7. The CDR3 is 14 amino acids. Per germline, CDR1 MNHNS and CDR2 SASEGT. For the CDR3, the DNA is TGTGCCAGCAGTGACATGGACAGGGTGGGTGGCTACACCTTC. Translating it yields CASSDMDRVGGYTF.

The chain carries TRBV23-1 and TRBJ2-7; 11 positions match TRBD1. TRBV23-1 is an ORF, with its function uncertain. This CDR3 has 16 residues. Germline trimming cut 0 bases from V and 6 bases from J; bases unmatched to any gene: 7. CDR3 amino acids: CASSQSGWTGGSEQYF. The DNA for the CDR3 is TGCGCCAGCAGTCAATCCGGATGGACAGGGGGCTCCGAGCAGTACTTC.

Turning to this clone: Within the sample, other DNA sequences also encode this same CDR3. The chain has TRBV9 and TRBJ2-1; 11 nucleotides match TRBD2. CDR1 SGDLS and CDR2 YYNGEE come from the germline V gene. The CDR3 has 16 residues. Trimming removed 2 bases from V and 0 bases from J; junction bases left unmatched: 1. CDR3 sequence reads: CASSVTSGSSYNEQFF. CDR3 nucleotides: TGTGCCAGCAGCGTTACTAGCGGGAGCTCCTACAATGAGCAGTTCTTC.

The V and J genes are TRBV5-4 and TRBJ2-1; D is ambiguous. This CDR3 is 14 amino acids long. In germline, CDR1 is SGHNT, CDR2 YYREEE (reference sequence). Trimming took off 0 bases at V and 9 bases at J, with 13 bases between the two ends. The CDR3 sequence is CASSLEASSREQFF. CDR3 bases: TGTGCCAGCAGCTTGGAGGCTAGTTCGCGTGAGCAGTTCTTC.

The count of this clone is one. The chain has TRBV28 and TRBJ1-5; no firm D call. There are 10 residues in the CDR3. Trimming cost V 11 bases and J 6 bases, with 8 bases left between them. Per the germline V gene, CDR1 is MDHEN and CDR2 is SYDVKM. In DNA form, the CDR3 reads TGTGCCGTTGGTAGTCAGCCCCAGCATTTT. Translated: CAVGSQPQHF.

This chain joins TRBV28 and TRBJ1-1; D gene unclear. V gave up 2 bases and J gave up 1 base, with 8 bases separating them. The CDR3 contains 14 residues. Germline CDR1 reads MDHEN; CDR2 reads SYDVKM. The CDR3 protein is CASSLMGRNTEAFF. The CDR3 DNA reads as TGTGCCAGCAGTTTAATGGGTAGGAACACTGAAGCTTTCTTT.

The chain uses TRBV5-6 and TRBJ2-1; no reliable D call. Germline V gene data show CDR1 as SGHDT and CDR2 as YYEEEE. The CDR3 consists of 12 residues. Trimming took off 0 bases at V and 14 bases at J, with 12 bases between the two ends. CDR3 sequence: CASSLDNTLKFF. CDR3 in DNA: TGTGCCAGCAGCTTGGATAACACCTTAAAGTTCTTC.

The chain recombines TRBV19 with TRBJ2-6; D may be TRBD1 (6 bases). The germline V gene has CDR1 LNHDA and CDR2 SQIVND (reference sequence). V was trimmed by 7 bases and J by 8 bases, leaving 9 bases between them. This CDR3 comprises 12 residues. The CDR3 bases are TGTGCCAGTAACGACAGGCCCAACGTCCTGACTTTC. The encoded protein is CASNDRPNVLTF. Using reference TRBV19 and TRBJ2-6 for the parts outside the CDR3, the full variable domain is DGGITQSPKYLFRKEGQNVTLSCEQNLNHDAMYWYRQDPGQGLRLIYYSQIVNDFQKGDIAEGYSVSREKKESFPLTVTSAQKNPTAFYLCASNDRPNVLTFGAGSRLTVL.

The chain couples TRBV2 to TRBJ1-6; 7 positions agree with TRBD1. The CDR3 runs 16 residues. Germline CDR1 SNHLY, CDR2 FYNNEI. The V and J ends lost 3 bases and 6 bases, in that order; junction bases with no gene match: 8. CDR3 residues: CASSEDKGAGNSPLHF. The CDR3 DNA follows: TGTGCCAGCAGTGAGGATAAGGGGGCGGGTAATTCACCCCTCCACTTT.

This clone was observed a single time. The same CDR3 also results from other DNA sequences found in this sample. V gene TRBV19 combines with J gene TRBJ1-1, with TRBD1 matching over 7 bases. Unmatched junction bases numbered 2, after V lost 4 bases and J lost 0 bases. This CDR3 is 14 amino acids long. CDR1 LNHDA and CDR2 SQIVND come from the germline V gene (reference sequence). The DNA for the CDR3 is TGTGCCAGTAGTAACAGGGGAATGAACACTGAAGCTTTCTTT. Translation: CASSNRGMNTEAFF. Supplemented by reference TRBV19 and TRBJ1-1, the full variable domain reads DGGITQSPKYLFRKEGQNVTLSCEQNLNHDAMYWYRQDPGQGLRLIYYSQIVNDFQKGDIAEGYSVSREKKESFPLTVTSAQKNPTAFYLCASSNRGMNTEAFFGQGTRLTVV.

The chain links TRBV27 to TRBJ2-7, with TRBD1 identical over 9 bases. V was pared by 6 bases and J by 2 bases, with 5 bases of the junction left unmatched. The CDR3 sequence is 14 residues long. Germline CDR1 MNHEY, CDR2 SMNVEV (reference sequence). CDR3 nucleotide sequence: TGTGCCAGCAGCCGACGGGACAGGGCCTACGAGCAGTACTTC. It specifies CASSRRDRAYEQYF.

V usage is TRBV4-1 and J usage is TRBJ2-5; D gene ambiguous. Per the germline V gene, CDR1 is MGHRA and CDR2 is YSYEKL. The CDR3 is 12 residues long. V was clipped by 2 bases and J by 7 bases, with 8 bases between them. The CDR3 sequence is CASSQTTGTQYF. The CDR3 DNA is TGCGCCAGCAGCCAAACGACTGGGACCCAGTACTTC.

V is TRBV29-1 and J is TRBJ2-7; TRBD2 matches at 12 bases. The CDR3 runs 15 residues. With 7 bases clipped from V and 6 bases from J, the junction kept 13 bases outside the gene matches. CDR1 is SQVTM, CDR2 ANQGSEA, per germline. The CDR3 loop is CSALILAGGSGEQYF. The CDR3 coding sequence is TGCAGCGCTTTAATACTAGCGGGAGGATCGGGCGAGCAGTACTTC.

J is TRBJ2-7 and V is TRBV4-2, with D unresolved. V lost 1 base to trimming and J lost 6 bases, with 22 bases between them. The CDR3 consists of 17 residues. Germline CDR1 is LGHNA and CDR2 is YNFKEQ. The DNA for the CDR3 is TGTGCCAGCAGCCAAGTGGCCGGCGGCGGTCGGTCCCCCGAGCAGTACTTC. Protein sequence: CASSQVAGGGRSPEQYF.

The chain carries TRBV10-2 and TRBJ2-3, with TRBD1 as a possible D gene (6 bases). The V end was cut by 8 bases, the J end by 5 bases, with 11 bases between. CDR1 and CDR2 (germline): WSHSY, SAAADI. This CDR3 has 12 amino acids. The CDR3 bases are TGCGCCAGCGGGACACTTCAAGATACGCAGTATTTT. This codes for CASGTLQDTQYF.

V is TRBV28 and J is TRBJ2-5; 7 bases match TRBD2. Germline values: CDR1 MDHEN, CDR2 SYDVKM. Trimming removed 6 bases from V and 5 bases from J; junction bases left unmatched: 12. The CDR3 runs 15 residues. The DNA of the CDR3 is TGTGCCAGCAGCCTCCTCGGGGGGAGGGTTGAGACCCAGTACTTC. It translates to CASSLLGGRVETQYF.